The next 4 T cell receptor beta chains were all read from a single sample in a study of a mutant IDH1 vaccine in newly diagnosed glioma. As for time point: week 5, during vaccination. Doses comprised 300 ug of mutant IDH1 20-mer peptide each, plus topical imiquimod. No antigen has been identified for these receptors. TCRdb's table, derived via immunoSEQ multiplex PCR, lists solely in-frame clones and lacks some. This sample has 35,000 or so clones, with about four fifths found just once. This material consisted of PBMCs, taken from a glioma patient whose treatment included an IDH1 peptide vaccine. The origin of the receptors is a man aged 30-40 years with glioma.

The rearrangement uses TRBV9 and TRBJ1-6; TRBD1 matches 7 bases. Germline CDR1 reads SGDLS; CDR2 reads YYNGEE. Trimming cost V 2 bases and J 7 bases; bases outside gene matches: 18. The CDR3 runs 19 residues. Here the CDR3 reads CASSVLQGWGGTDNSPLHF. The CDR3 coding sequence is TGTGCCAGCAGCGTCCTGCAGGGATGGGGGGGGACAGACAATTCACCCCTCCACTTT.

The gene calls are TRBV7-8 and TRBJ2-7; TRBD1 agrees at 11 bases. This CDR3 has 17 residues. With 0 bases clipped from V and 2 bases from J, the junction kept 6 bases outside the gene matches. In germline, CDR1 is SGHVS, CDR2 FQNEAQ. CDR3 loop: CASSLARTGGRTYEQYF. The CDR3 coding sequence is TGTGCCAGCAGCTTAGCCCGGACAGGGGGCCGCACCTACGAGCAGTACTTC.

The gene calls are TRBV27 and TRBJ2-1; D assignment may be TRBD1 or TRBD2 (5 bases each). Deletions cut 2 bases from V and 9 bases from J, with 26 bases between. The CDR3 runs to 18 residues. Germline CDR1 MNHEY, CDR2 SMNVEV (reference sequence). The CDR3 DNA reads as TGTGCCAGCAGTTTAAGGTTTCCGGGCCTAACACCTGGGGGTGAGCAGTTCTTC. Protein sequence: CASSLRFPGLTPGGEQFF.

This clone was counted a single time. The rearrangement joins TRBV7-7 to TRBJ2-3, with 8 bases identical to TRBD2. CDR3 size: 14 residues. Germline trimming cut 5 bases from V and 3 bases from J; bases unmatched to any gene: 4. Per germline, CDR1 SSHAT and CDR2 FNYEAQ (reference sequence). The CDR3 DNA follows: TGTGCCAGCAGCCCCGGGGGGGGGACAGATACGCAGTATTTT. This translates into CASSPGGGTDTQYF.